This T cell receptor (beta chain) was found in a study of blood T cell repertoires in COVID-19. Method: immunoSEQ multiplex PCR; TCRdb's copy keeps in-frame clones and lacks some. Among 250,000 to 300,000 clones listed, 86% were seen once. The germline CDR1 and CDR2 sequences are MNHEY and SMNVEV (reference sequence). V was clipped by 3 bases and J by 7 bases, with 13 bases between them. The CDR3 has 14 amino acids. The specimen was peripheral blood. This clonotype was sampled from a woman in her twenties or thirties with active or convalescent COVID-19. V is TRBV27 and J is TRBJ1-5; D remains ambiguous. CDR3 region: CASSLGGSSQPQHF. The CDR3 DNA follows: TGTGCCAGCAGTTTGGGAGGGTCTTCCCAGCCCCAGCATTTT.